This T cell receptor beta chain was recorded in a study of shared clonotypes between healthy human individuals (dated by TCRdb to the early 2020s). Looking at the study overall: The cohort included a few men and two women between 18 and 49 years of age. Per donor, three plates each were used for CD4 naive and CD4 memory, two for CD8 naive, and one for CD8 memory. Blood TCR repertoires of several healthy adults were deeply sequenced to estimate repertoire size and the extent of clonotype sharing between individuals. To increase sequencing depth and limit assay-specific biases, TCR repertoire library preparation and sequencing were carried out by different laboratories using diverse techniques. Each donor's leukapheresis produced roughly between about 0.9 and 9.5 billion PBMCs.

The V end loses 0 bases and the J end loses 3 bases, and a stretch of 14 bases separates them. CDR1 and CDR2, per the germline V gene, are MGHRA and YSYEKL. Inclusive of the bounding cysteine and phenylalanine, the CDR3 is 16 residues long. CDR3 DNA is the only sequence kept; it has 48 bases, read in frame from the first base. Concerning this clone: The specificity of this receptor is unknown. No base quality values were provided; no much bigger clone lies one nucleotide off.

Study-wide findings and limitations: Based on pairwise subsampling, the degree of clonotype sharing among donors was expected to be affected by sequencing depth. Compared with non-shared clonotypes, the clonotypes found in all four sorted-subset donors had higher generation probabilities. When a handful of donors were compared, the shared fraction of clonotypes was about 5% for naive CD4, around 3.6% for naive CD8, roughly 2.5% for memory CD4, and roughly 0.43% for memory CD8. Sampling was restricted to blood, and TCR repertoires in tissues likely differ from the TCR repertoires found in blood. Incomplete sequencing was indicated by rarefaction of sorted-subset datasets, despite the large sequencing depth. The small number of donors limited the genetic and exposure-history diversity represented. Estimated clonotype richness was generally larger for naive than for memory subsets.

CD8 naive samples were CD45RO-negative cells positively selected for CCR7, giving a CD45RA+CCR7+ population that excluded TemRA cells. The donors were healthy, HIV-negative adults with no recently reported acute infections or vaccinations. Every donor was a Caucasian adult residing in Nashville, Tennessee, USA. After blood collection by leukapheresis, PBMCs were isolated using Ficoll-Histopaque density gradient centrifugation and then cryopreserved in the vapor phase of liquid nitrogen. Purity and quantity of every magnetically sorted T cell population were checked by analytical flow cytometry. Each sorted fraction had its genomic DNA isolated and then quantified by UV absorbance on a Nanodrop 2000c. TCR CDR3 regions were amplified from genomic DNA by multiplex PCR using the deep immunoSEQ assay. For each cell subset, the extracted genomic DNA was distributed evenly across all wells of several immunoSEQ 96-well plates, and each plate served as one replicate. For sorted subsets, each replicate PCR was loaded with about 0.2 ug genomic DNA, equivalent to 25,000 to 35,000 T cell genomes. The purified libraries were quantified using a Qubit 3.0 fluorometer, sized with a Bioanalyzer 2100, and then quantified again using the KAPA Library Quantification kit. Each immunoSEQ 96-well plate was sequenced on its own single-read 150-cycle Illumina NextSeq 550 flow cell. The original pipeline was this. Because the immunoSEQ output included only junctional sequences and no quality scores, the filtering could not be the same as the filtering used for full-length reads. To assign V/J genes and CDR3, sequences were annotated using PyIR, a Python wrapper for IgBLAST v1.9, with IMGT germline references. Reads with weak V/J assignments (E-value above 1e-6), missing CDR3, stop codons, out-of-frame junctions, or ambiguous translated residues were removed. A V3J clonotype was defined by an identical inferred V gene, J gene, and CDR3 amino acid sequence. To compute the percentage overlap between repertoires, the number of shared unique clonotypes was divided by the size of the smaller repertoire. Repertoire richness was assessed with RTK rarefaction, the Chao1 estimator, and Recon v2.1 estimates of unobserved clonotypes. Generation probabilities were computed with OLGA for all TCRbeta clonotypes obtained by the gDNA method from several donors. TCRdb took over this immuneACCESS table, retaining in-frame rearrangements with V and J assigned. Such tables are incomplete; in checked studies, under half of the missing clones stem from an unresolved V gene, and the remainder is unexplained. That table supplies the V and J calls and clone size; D and trimming were determined from the DNA. In all, the sample holds about 2.1 million clones, and 80% to 95% of those were seen once. Under 2% of the sample lies in the top ten.

The specimen was naive CD8+ T cells from PBMCs. The sample's cell subset or site label, in plain terms: CD45RA+CCR7+. The TCR sequence derives from a man aged 18-30 years in good health. Some clones in this sample may be carry-over from other donors' samples. The rearrangement combines TRBV4-1 with TRBJ1-2, with no confident D gene call. The base sequence is TGCGCCAGCAGCCAAGATAGCTGGGTTGAGGACTATGGCTACACCTTC. Its translation reads: CASSQDSWVEDYGYTF.